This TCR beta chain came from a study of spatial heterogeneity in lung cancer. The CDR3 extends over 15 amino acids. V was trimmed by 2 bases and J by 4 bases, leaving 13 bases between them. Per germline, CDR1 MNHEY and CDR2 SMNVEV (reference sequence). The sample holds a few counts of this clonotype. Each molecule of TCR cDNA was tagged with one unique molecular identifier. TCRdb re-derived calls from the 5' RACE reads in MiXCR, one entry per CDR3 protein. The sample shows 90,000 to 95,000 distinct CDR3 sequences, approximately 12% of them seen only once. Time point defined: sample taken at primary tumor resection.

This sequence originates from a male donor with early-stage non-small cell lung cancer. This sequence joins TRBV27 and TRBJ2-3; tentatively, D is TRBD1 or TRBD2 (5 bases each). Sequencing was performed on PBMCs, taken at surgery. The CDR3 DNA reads TGTGCCAGCAGTTTACTTGAGGGGTTGCCAGATACGCAGTATTTT. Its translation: CASSLLEGLPDTQYF.